This is a list of T cell receptor beta chains from one sample in a study of CD8+CD57+ T cells in acquired aplastic anemia. TCRdb fed the reads into MiXCR, producing one record per CDR3 protein. The sample consists of about 58,000 distinct CDR3 sequences, around 57% of them appearing once. The sample comprised sorted CD4+, CD8+, or CD8+CD57+ T cells (not recorded which) from PBMCs. These receptors were obtained from a human donor with aplastic anemia. Both conserved end residues are part of each CDR3. Fields, in order: J gene, clone size, V gene, D gene, CDR3 protein, CDR3 DNA. A D gene is named only where the DNA matches it firmly. Only part of the rows carry a size: once, few, many, or a class if the clone is expanded.

>TRBJ2-5|many|TRBV19|TRBD1
CASWTGTAGETQYF
TGTGCCAGTTGGACAGGGACGGCTGGGGAGACCCAGTACTTC
>TRBJ1-1|-|TRBV7-9|TRBD1
CASSQRGTGNTEAFF
TGTGCCAGCAGCCAGCGTGGGACAGGGAACACTGAAGCTTTCTTT
>TRBJ2-5|-|TRBV3-1|TRBD1
CASSLTGQGKETQYF
TGTGCCAGCAGCCTAACGGGACAGGGTAAAGAGACCCAGTACTTC
>TRBJ1-1|-|TRBV10-3|-
CAISKRGADTEAFF
TGTGCCATCAGTAAGAGGGGGGCCGACACTGAAGCTTTCTTT
>TRBJ1-2|-|TRBV20-1|TRBD1
CSARIGQGAHGYTF
TGCAGTGCTAGGATAGGACAGGGGGCGCATGGCTACACCTTC
>TRBJ2-5|-|TRBV15|TRBD1
CATSRARSRGETQYF
TGTGCCACCAGCAGAGCCCGGAGCAGGGGGGAGACCCAGTACTTC
>TRBJ2-3|-|TRBV15|TRBD2
CATSRGLAGLSTDTQYF
TGTGCCACCAGCAGAGGACTAGCGGGCCTTAGCACAGATACGCAGTATTTT
>TRBJ1-1|-|TRBV25-1|TRBD1
CASSPGSGQYTEAFF
TGTGCCAGCTCACCAGGTTCGGGACAGTACACTGAAGCTTTCTTT
>TRBJ1-2|many|TRBV28|-
CASSSSAQVNYGYTF
TGTGCCAGCAGTTCTTCCGCACAGGTTAACTATGGCTACACCTTC
>TRBJ1-3|-|TRBV2|-
CASRSDSQNTIYF
TGTGCCAGCAGGTCGGACAGCCAGAACACCATATATTTT
>TRBJ1-6|many|TRBV5-1|-
CASTPGGGTDSPLHF
TGCGCCAGTACCCCTGGGGGAGGTACGGATTCACCCCTCCACTTT
>TRBJ1-2|many|TRBV4-2|-
CASSTPERGAFLYGYTF
TGTGCCAGCAGCACTCCAGAAAGGGGGGCATTTCTCTATGGCTACACCTTC
>TRBJ2-5|-|TRBV15|-
CATSRGGETQYF
TGTGCCACCAGCAGAGGGGGAGAGACCCAGTACTTC
>TRBJ2-3|-|TRBV9|TRBD2
CASSVDPAGANTDTQYF
TGTGCCAGCAGCGTTGATCCAGCGGGGGCCAACACAGATACGCAGTATTTT
>TRBJ1-2|-|TRBV29-1|TRBD1
CSVENQGDGYAF
TGCAGCGTCGAAAACCAGGGGGATGGCTACGCCTTC
>TRBJ1-2|many|TRBV28|-
CASNAYPATGYTF
TGTGCCAGCAACGCATACCCAGCTACTGGCTACACCTTC
>TRBJ1-2|-|TRBV20-1|TRBD1
CSAPTGARFGDYGYTF
TGCAGTGCACCAACAGGGGCCAGATTTGGAGACTATGGCTACACCTTC
>TRBJ1-2|few|TRBV12-3/TRBV12-4|-
CASSTNYGYTF
TGTGCCAGCAGTACTAACTATGGCTACACCTTC
>TRBJ1-5|-|TRBV20-1|-
CSVSGTSSNQPQHF
TGCAGTGTTTCCGGGACAAGTAGCAATCAGCCCCAGCATTTT
>TRBJ1-6|few|TRBV14|-
CASSHSNNSPLHF
TGTGCCAGCAGCCACTCTAACAATTCACCCCTCCACTTT
>TRBJ2-1|many|TRBV9|-
CASSVGGAVGNEQFF
TGTGCCAGCAGCGTAGGGGGGGCCGTTGGCAATGAGCAGTTCTTC
>TRBJ2-2|-|TRBV29-1|TRBD1
CSVLQGARTGELFF
TGCAGCGTCTTACAGGGGGCACGCACCGGGGAGCTGTTTTTT
>TRBJ1-1|few|TRBV25-1|-
CASSEWGRVDTEAFF
TGTGCCAGCAGTGAATGGGGTAGGGTAGACACTGAAGCTTTCTTT
>TRBJ1-1|-|TRBV20-1|-
CSAFRQRGDTEAFF
TGCAGTGCTTTTAGACAGAGGGGGGACACTGAAGCTTTCTTT